The source of this T cell receptor beta chain is a study of control samples from healthy donors and cancer patients. Produced via immunoSEQ multiplex PCR; TCRdb's table is partial and in-frame only. The sample lists 130,000 to 150,000 clones, 75% to 95% occurring once. With 1 base removed from V and 4 bases from J, the gap between germline ends came to 11 bases. Germline CDR1 reads MDHEN; CDR2 reads SYDVKM. This CDR3 region has 14 residues. The sequence derives from a man aged 25 to 45 in good health. Input material: blood. V is TRBV28 and J is TRBJ2-7, with D perhaps being TRBD1 or TRBD2 (5 bases each). CDR3 bases: TGTGCCAGCAGTTTATTGGGGACGAATTACGAGCAGTACTTC. This encodes CASSLLGTNYEQYF.